One and the same sample provided the 18 T cell receptor beta chains below, sequenced in a study of blood T cell repertoires in COVID-19. Data came from immunoSEQ multiplex PCR; TCRdb stores just in-frame clones and leaves some out. In the table there are about 59,000 clones, over 75% of which are singletons. The material sequenced was peripheral blood. Every receptor here comes from a man older than 75 with acute or convalescent COVID-19.

CDR3 in amino acids: CASSTVTGDSPLHF. CDR3 sequence (DNA): TGTGCCAGTAGTACAGTAACAGGTGATTCACCCCTCCACTTT. The rearrangement joins TRBV19 to TRBJ1-6, with a weak D call TRBD1 (5 bases). Germline V CDR1 and CDR2: LNHDA, SQIVND (reference sequence). The CDR3 has 14 residues. Trimming stripped 4 bases from V and 8 bases from J, with 12 bases between.

The V gene is TRBV5-1, the J gene TRBJ1-2; D call uncertain. Germline CDR1 and CDR2: SGHRS and YFSETQ. Trimming cost V 0 bases and J 0 bases, with 6 bases left between them. CDR3 length: 14 amino acids. CDR3 nucleotides: TGCGCCAGCAGCTTGGACAGATCTAACTATGGCTACACCTTC. Its translation: CASSLDRSNYGYTF.

The V gene is TRBV28, the J gene TRBJ2-3; 10 bases map to TRBD1. Germline V gene lookup returns CDR1 MDHEN and CDR2 SYDVKM. The CDR3 has 14 residues. With V trimmed by 5 bases and J by 6 bases, 5 bases remained unmatched. The CDR3 DNA reads as TGTGCCAGCAGTCCGGGACAGGGGCTGGATACGCAGTATTTT. This codes for CASSPGQGLDTQYF.

In this sample, this clone turned up a few times. The rearrangement uses TRBV4-1 and TRBJ1-6; 8 bases agree with TRBD1. This CDR3 is built from 14 residues. Germline lookup yields CDR1 MGHRA and CDR2 YSYEKL. The V segment lost 3 bases and the J segment 7 bases; nucleotides outside the gene matches: 2. CDR3 region: CASSQWDRNSPLHF. The CDR3 DNA sequence: TGCGCCAGCAGCCAGTGGGACAGGAATTCACCCCTCCACTTT.

The chain joins TRBV7-2 to TRBJ2-2, with D perhaps TRBD2 (5 bases). Trimming took 5 bases from V and 2 from J, leaving 9 bases between them. Per the germline V gene, CDR1 is SGHTA and CDR2 is FQGNSA. CDR3 size: 14 residues. As DNA, the CDR3 is TGTGCCAGCAGCCCGGACTTCAACACCGGGGAGCTGTTTTTT. This encodes CASSPDFNTGELFF.

This clone was seen only a few times. The chain employs TRBV6-4 and TRBJ2-5, with 8 nucleotides matching TRBD1. V gave up 7 bases and J gave up 3 bases; unmatched junction bases: 7. The CDR3 is 14 residues long. Germline V lookup: CDR1 MRHNA, CDR2 SNTAGT. In DNA form, the CDR3 reads TGTGCCAGCAATACCGACAGGGGAAAAGAGACCCAGTACTTC. Protein product: CASNTDRGKETQYF.

The V call is TRBV5-1, the J call TRBJ1-6, with D possibly TRBD1 on 6 matching bases. Trimming removed 0 bases at V and 10 bases at J, with 14 bases between. Germline V gene data show CDR1 as SGHRS and CDR2 as YFSETQ. The CDR3 has 15 amino acids. CDR3 protein: CASSLATGSSSPLHF. CDR3 sequence (DNA): TGCGCCAGCAGCTTGGCCACAGGGTCATCATCACCCCTCCACTTT. Together with reference TRBV5-1 and TRBJ1-6, the CDR3 gives the full variable domain: KAGVTQTPRYLIKTRGQQVTLSCSPISGHRSVSWYQQTPGQGLQFLFEYFSETQRNKGNFPGRFSGRQFSNSRSEMNVSTLELGDSALYLCASSLATGSSSPLHFGNGTRLTVT.

This clone has at least ten counts. J is TRBJ2-7 and V is TRBV10-3; no firm D call. V was pared by 3 bases and J by 7 bases, with 16 bases between. CDR1 is ENHRY, CDR2 SYGVKD, per germline. This CDR3 has 14 amino acids. The CDR3 protein is CAISESKAPWEQYF. In nucleotides, the CDR3 is TGTGCCATCAGTGAATCGAAAGCTCCGTGGGAGCAGTACTTC.

The chain recombines TRBV6-5 with TRBJ1-2; 9 bases map to TRBD1. The CDR3 loop spans 15 amino acids. The trim removed 6 bases at V and 2 bases at J, leaving 7 bases unmatched. Germline lookup yields CDR1 MNHEY and CDR2 SVGAGI. The CDR3 is CASRPGTGRNYGYTF. CDR3 DNA sequence: TGTGCCAGCAGACCCGGGACAGGGAGGAACTATGGCTACACCTTC.

V and J are TRBV7-2 and TRBJ2-7, with 9 bases lining up with TRBD2. Germline V CDR1 and CDR2: SGHTA, FQGNSA. The CDR3 length is 15 residues. J was trimmed by 2 bases and V by 1 base; bases with no gene match: 3. The CDR3 spells CASSLGLAVAYEQYF. The CDR3, as DNA: TGTGCCAGCAGCTTAGGACTAGCGGTTGCCTACGAGCAGTACTTC.

V and J are TRBV10-1 and TRBJ2-1; TRBD2 aligns across 13 bases. Losses at the gene ends were 5 bases for V and 3 bases for J; bases not matched to a gene: 4. Germline V gene data show CDR1 as WNHNN and CDR2 as SYGVQD (reference sequence). This CDR3 has 16 amino acids. CDR3 nucleotide sequence: TGCGCCAGCAGTAGACTAGCGGGGGGTATCTACAATGAGCAGTTCTTC. This translates into CASSRLAGGIYNEQFF.

The rearrangement joins TRBV5-1 to TRBJ2-7; D is possibly TRBD1 (9 bases). The V and J ends lost 3 bases and 7 bases respectively, with 20 bases between them. CDR1 and CDR2 (germline): SGHRS, YFSETQ. The CDR3 spans 15 residues. The CDR3 DNA sequence: TGCGCCAGCAGCTCCGGACAGGGGCGGGGGGATGAGCAGTACTTC. This sequence encodes CASSSGQGRGDEQYF.

The chain is built from TRBV9 and TRBJ1-5, with D possibly being TRBD1 (6 bases). This CDR3 has 14 residues. Germline V gene lookup returns CDR1 SGDLS and CDR2 YYNGEE. Trimming stripped 2 bases from V and 5 bases from J, with 11 bases between. CDR3: CASSVWGGDQPQHF. CDR3 DNA: TGTGCCAGCAGCGTGTGGGGGGGCGATCAGCCCCAGCATTTT.

J is TRBJ1-5 and V is TRBV19; D is undetermined. The germline V gene encodes CDR1 LNHDA and CDR2 SQIVND (reference sequence). V gave up 0 bases and J gave up 1 base, with 7 bases separating them. CDR3 size: 15 residues. This CDR3 is CASSIDGGSNQPQHF. As DNA, the CDR3 is TGTGCCAGTAGTATAGATGGAGGGAGCAATCAGCCCCAGCATTTT. The entire variable domain, with the rest obtained from reference TRBV19 and TRBJ1-5, is as follows: DGGITQSPKYLFRKEGQNVTLSCEQNLNHDAMYWYRQDPGQGLRLIYYSQIVNDFQKGDIAEGYSVSREKKESFPLTVTSAQKNPTAFYLCASSIDGGSNQPQHFGDGTRLSIL.

V is TRBV7-9 and J is TRBJ2-3; 8 nucleotides match TRBD2. Germline lookup yields CDR1 SEHNR and CDR2 FQNEAQ (reference sequence). V shed 5 bases and J 4 bases; nucleotides not matched to a gene: 8. The CDR3 spans 15 residues. The DNA for the CDR3 is TGTGCCAGCAGCATACAGCGGGGGCTTTCAGATACGCAGTATTTT. Protein product: CASSIQRGLSDTQYF.

The rearrangement joins TRBV7-9 to TRBJ1-6; no clear D. Deletions cut 1 base from V and 7 bases from J, with 14 bases between. The CDR3 has 16 amino acids. Germline CDR1 is SEHNR and CDR2 is FQNEAQ (reference sequence). In DNA form, the CDR3 reads TGTGCCAGCAGCTTAGGATCAGCAGGCCTCAATTCACCCCTCCACTTT. Translating gives CASSLGSAGLNSPLHF.

The chain uses TRBV6-5 and TRBJ2-3; maybe TRBD2 (5 bases). Germline V gene lookup returns CDR1 MNHEY and CDR2 SVGAGI. There are 14 residues in the CDR3. V lost 10 bases, J lost 0 bases, and 14 bases lay in between. The CDR3 region has the DNA TGTGCCACCCGGACTCGTTCTAGCACAGATACGCAGTATTTT. It is translated as CATRTRSSTDTQYF.

The V gene is TRBV4-2, the J gene TRBJ2-6; D is unresolved. The CDR3 covers 17 residues. Trimming took off 0 bases at V and 4 bases at J, with 13 bases between the two ends. CDR1 and CDR2 (germline): LGHNA, YNFKEQ. The CDR3 here is CASSQDRSVSGANVLTF. CDR3 nucleotides: TGTGCCAGCAGCCAAGATCGGTCGGTGTCCGGGGCCAACGTCCTGACTTTC.